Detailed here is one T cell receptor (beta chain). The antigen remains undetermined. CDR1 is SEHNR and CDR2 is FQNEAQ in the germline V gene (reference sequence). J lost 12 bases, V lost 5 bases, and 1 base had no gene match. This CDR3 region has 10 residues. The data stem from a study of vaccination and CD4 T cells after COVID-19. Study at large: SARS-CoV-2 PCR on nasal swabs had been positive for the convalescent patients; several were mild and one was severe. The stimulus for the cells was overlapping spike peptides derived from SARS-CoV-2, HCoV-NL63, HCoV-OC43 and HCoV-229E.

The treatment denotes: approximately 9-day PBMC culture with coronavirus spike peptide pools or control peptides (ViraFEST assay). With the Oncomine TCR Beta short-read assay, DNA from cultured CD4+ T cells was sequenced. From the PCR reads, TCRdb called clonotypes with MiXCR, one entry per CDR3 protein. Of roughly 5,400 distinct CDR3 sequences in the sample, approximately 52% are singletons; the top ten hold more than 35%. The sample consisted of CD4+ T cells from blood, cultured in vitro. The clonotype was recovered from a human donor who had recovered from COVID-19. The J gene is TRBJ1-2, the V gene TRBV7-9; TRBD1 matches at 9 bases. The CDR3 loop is CASSRDRDTF. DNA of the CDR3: TGTGCCAGCAGCCGGGACAGGGACACCTTC.